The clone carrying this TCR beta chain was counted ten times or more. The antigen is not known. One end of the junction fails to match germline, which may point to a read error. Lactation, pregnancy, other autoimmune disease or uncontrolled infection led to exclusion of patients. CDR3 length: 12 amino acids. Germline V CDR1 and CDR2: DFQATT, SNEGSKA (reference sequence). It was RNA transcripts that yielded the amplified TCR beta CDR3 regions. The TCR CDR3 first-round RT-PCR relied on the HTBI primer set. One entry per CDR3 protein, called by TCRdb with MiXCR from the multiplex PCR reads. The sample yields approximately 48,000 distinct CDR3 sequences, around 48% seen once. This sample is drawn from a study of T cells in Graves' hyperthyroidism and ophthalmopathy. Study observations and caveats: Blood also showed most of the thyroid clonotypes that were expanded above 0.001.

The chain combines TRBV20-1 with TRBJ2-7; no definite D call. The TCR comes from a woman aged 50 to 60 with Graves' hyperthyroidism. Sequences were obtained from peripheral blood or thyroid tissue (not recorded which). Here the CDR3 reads CSSRWQDYEQYF. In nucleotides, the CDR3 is TGCAGTTCTAGATGGCAGGACTACGAGCAGTACTTC.